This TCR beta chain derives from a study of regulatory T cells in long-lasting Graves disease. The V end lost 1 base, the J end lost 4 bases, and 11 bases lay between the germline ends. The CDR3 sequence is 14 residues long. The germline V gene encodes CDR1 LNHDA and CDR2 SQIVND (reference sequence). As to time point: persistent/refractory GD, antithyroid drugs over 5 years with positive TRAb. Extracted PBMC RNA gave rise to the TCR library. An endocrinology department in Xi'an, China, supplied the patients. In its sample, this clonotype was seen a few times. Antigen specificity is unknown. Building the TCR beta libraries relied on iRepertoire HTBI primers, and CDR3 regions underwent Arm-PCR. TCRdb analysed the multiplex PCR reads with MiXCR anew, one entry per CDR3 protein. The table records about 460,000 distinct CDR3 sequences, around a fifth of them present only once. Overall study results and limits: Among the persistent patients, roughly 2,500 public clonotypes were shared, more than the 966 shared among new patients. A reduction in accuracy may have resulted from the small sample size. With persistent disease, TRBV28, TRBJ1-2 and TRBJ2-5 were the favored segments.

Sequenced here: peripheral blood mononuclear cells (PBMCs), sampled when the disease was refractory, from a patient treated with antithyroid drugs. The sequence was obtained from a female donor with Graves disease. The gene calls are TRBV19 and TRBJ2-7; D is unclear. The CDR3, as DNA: TGTGCCAGTAGTATAGCGGTCAGAGGATACGAGCAGTACTTC. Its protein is CASSIAVRGYEQYF.